The next 16 T cell receptor beta chains were all read from a single sample in a study of shared clonotypes between healthy human individuals. The table came from immunoSEQ multiplex PCR; TCRdb's copy has only in-frame clones and leaves some out. Of 950,000 to 1,100,000 clones detected, roughly 80% appear once; the ten largest clones hold approximately 1.5%. Sequencing used memory CD4+ T cells sorted from blood. This sample's subset: CD45RA-negative fraction. These receptors were obtained from a man younger than 30 in good health.

The chain employs TRBV30 and TRBJ2-7; TRBD2 agrees at 7 bases. Germline trimming cut 4 bases from V and 0 bases from J; bases unmatched to any gene: 3. Germline CDR1 reads GTSNPN; CDR2 reads SVGIG (reference sequence). The CDR3 consists of 13 residues. The CDR3 protein is CAWKREGSYEQYF. The CDR3 DNA follows: TGTGCCTGGAAAAGGGAGGGCTCCTACGAGCAGTACTTC.

The V call is TRBV7-9, the J call TRBJ2-1; 10 bases are shared with TRBD2. This CDR3 spans 17 amino acids. V lost 7 bases to trimming and J lost 4 bases; unmatched junction nucleotides: 13. Germline assignment: CDR1 SEHNR and CDR2 FQNEAQ (reference sequence). Written as DNA, the CDR3 is TGTGCCAGCAAGGGGGTAGCGGGAGGTTCCGGATACAATGAGCAGTTCTTC. Translating it yields CASKGVAGGSGYNEQFF.

The chain couples TRBV6-1 to TRBJ2-7; 7 bases agree with TRBD2. Germline lookup yields CDR1 MNHNS and CDR2 SASEGT. The CDR3 is 16 residues long. J lost 3 bases, V lost 1 base, and 9 bases had no gene match. The chain's CDR3 is CASSEGAGLVVYEQYF. The CDR3 bases are TGTGCCAGCAGTGAAGGGGCAGGACTAGTGGTCTACGAGCAGTACTTC.

With respect to this clone: At the DNA level, this CDR3 is encoded by other sequences in the same sample as well. V and J are TRBV30 and TRBJ2-5, with D possibly being TRBD1 or TRBD2 (5 bases each). The CDR3 totals 13 residues. Trimming removed 1 base from V and 2 bases from J, with 8 bases in between. Germline V gene data show CDR1 as GTSNPN and CDR2 as SVGIG (reference sequence). CDR3 coding DNA: TGTGCCTGGAGTGGGGGACCACAAGAGACCCAGTACTTC. It translates to CAWSGGPQETQYF.

The count of this clone is one. The chain has TRBV11-1 and TRBJ1-1; weak D call: TRBD1 (6 bases). The CDR3 is 17 amino acids. Germline-derived CDR1 and CDR2 are SGHAT and FQDESV (reference sequence). The V gene lost 7 bases and the J gene lost 6 bases, with 27 bases spanning the gap. In DNA form, the CDR3 reads TGTGCCAGCATGAGGATATCGGGCCAGAGGGGGGCCTCTGAAGCTTTCTTT. Translated: CASMRISGQRGASEAFF.

V is TRBV18 and J is TRBJ1-4, with D possibly TRBD1 on 5 matching bases. CDR3 length equals 17 residues. Trimming took 2 bases from V and 0 from J, leaving 13 bases between them. CDR1 is KGHSH and CDR2 is LQKENI in the germline V gene. DNA for the CDR3: TGTGCCAGCTCACCAAACGGGAGGGGTGCAACTAATGAAAAACTGTTTTTT. Amino acid sequence: CASSPNGRGATNEKLFF. Drawing the rest from reference TRBV18 and TRBJ1-4, the complete variable domain is NAGVMQNPRHLVRRRGQEARLRCSPMKGHSHVYWYRQLPEEGLKFMVYLQKENIIDESGMPKERFSAEFPKEGPSILRIQQVVRGDSAAYFCASSPNGRGATNEKLFFGSGTQLSVL.

The rearrangement joins TRBV9 to TRBJ2-3; D possibly uses TRBD1 or TRBD2 (5 bases each). The CDR3 runs to 16 residues. Trimming removed 0 bases at V and 1 base at J, with 12 bases between. Per the germline V gene, CDR1 is SGDLS and CDR2 is YYNGEE. CDR3 residues: CASSVEGDRRTDTQYF. The CDR3 DNA reads TGTGCCAGCAGCGTAGAAGGGGACCGCCGCACAGATACGCAGTATTTT.

The chain recombines TRBV5-6 with TRBJ2-1; D might be TRBD1 (6 bases). This CDR3 comprises 15 residues. V dropped 0 bases and J dropped 7 bases, with 14 bases sitting between them. Germline V CDR1 and CDR2: SGHDT, YYEEEE. The CDR3 spells CASSLDTKGVNEQFF. In DNA, the CDR3 is TGTGCCAGCAGCTTGGATACTAAGGGGGTTAATGAGCAGTTCTTC.

The rearrangement uses TRBV2 and TRBJ1-1; 12 bases are shared with TRBD1. The junction had 4 bases not matched to a gene; V was cut back by 7 bases and J by 4 bases. Germline CDR1 is SNHLY and CDR2 is FYNNEI. The CDR3 runs 14 residues. Here the CDR3 DNA reads TGTGCCAGCATGGGACAGGGGGCGAGCACTGAAGCTTTCTTT. It encodes CASMGQGASTEAFF.

This sequence joins TRBV7-8 and TRBJ2-3; TRBD2 matches 9 bases. Losses at the gene ends were 5 bases for V and 2 bases for J; bases not matched to a gene: 14. The CDR3 contains 18 residues. CDR1 is SGHVS, CDR2 FQNEAQ, per germline. The CDR3 here is CASSRRLTSGDSTDTQYF. The CDR3 DNA reads as TGTGCCAGCAGCCGCCGTCTGACTAGCGGAGATTCCACAGATACGCAGTATTTT.

The chain employs TRBV19 and TRBJ2-5; the match to TRBD1 covers 7 bases. V lost 10 bases to trimming and J lost 5 bases; unmatched junction nucleotides: 10. CDR1 and CDR2 (germline): LNHDA, SQIVND (reference sequence). This CDR3 has 13 residues. The CDR3 here is CATAQNRGETQYF. The CDR3 coding sequence is TGTGCCACGGCTCAGAACAGGGGTGAGACCCAGTACTTC.

The CDR3 region is CASGRNTQYF. The CDR3 nucleotides read TGTGCCAGCGGGAGGAATACGCAGTATTTT. This chain connects TRBV27 to TRBJ2-3; weak D call: TRBD2 (6 bases). The CDR3 has 10 residues. V was pared by 8 bases and J by 7 bases, with 7 bases between. Germline values: CDR1 MNHEY, CDR2 SMNVEV (reference sequence).

This chain joins TRBV6-5 and TRBJ1-3; TRBD1 matches at 7 bases. Germline V CDR1 and CDR2: MNHEY, SVGAGI. The CDR3 has 15 residues. V lost 6 bases to trimming and J lost 2 bases; unmatched junction nucleotides: 7. The DNA for the CDR3 is TGTGCCAGCAGCCGACAGGGTACTACTGGAAACACCATATATTTT. It codes for CASSRQGTTGNTIYF.

The gene calls are TRBV19 and TRBJ2-7, with 10 bases identical to TRBD2. The CDR3 has 15 residues. Unmatched junction bases numbered 5, after V lost 2 bases and J lost 4 bases. Germline-derived CDR1 and CDR2 are LNHDA and SQIVND (reference sequence). The CDR3: CASSIRAGGPYEQYF. CDR3 in DNA: TGTGCCAGTAGTATACGAGCGGGAGGGCCGTACGAGCAGTACTTC.

A remark on this clone: Other nucleotide sequences from this sample produce the same CDR3. The chain links TRBV18 to TRBJ1-2; maybe TRBD1 (5 bases). Trimming took 3 bases from V and 5 from J, leaving 10 bases between them. The CDR3 has 13 residues. Per the germline V gene, CDR1 is KGHSH and CDR2 is LQKENI. CDR3 residues: CASSPGTEYGYTF. CDR3 nucleotides: TGTGCCAGCTCACCCGGGACGGAATATGGCTACACCTTC.

CDR3: CAIEGQPQHF. CDR3 sequence (DNA): TGTGCTATTGAGGGCCAGCCCCAGCATTTT. J is TRBJ1-5 and V is TRBV19; no firm D call. The germline V gene has CDR1 LNHDA and CDR2 SQIVND (reference sequence). The CDR3 length is 10 residues.